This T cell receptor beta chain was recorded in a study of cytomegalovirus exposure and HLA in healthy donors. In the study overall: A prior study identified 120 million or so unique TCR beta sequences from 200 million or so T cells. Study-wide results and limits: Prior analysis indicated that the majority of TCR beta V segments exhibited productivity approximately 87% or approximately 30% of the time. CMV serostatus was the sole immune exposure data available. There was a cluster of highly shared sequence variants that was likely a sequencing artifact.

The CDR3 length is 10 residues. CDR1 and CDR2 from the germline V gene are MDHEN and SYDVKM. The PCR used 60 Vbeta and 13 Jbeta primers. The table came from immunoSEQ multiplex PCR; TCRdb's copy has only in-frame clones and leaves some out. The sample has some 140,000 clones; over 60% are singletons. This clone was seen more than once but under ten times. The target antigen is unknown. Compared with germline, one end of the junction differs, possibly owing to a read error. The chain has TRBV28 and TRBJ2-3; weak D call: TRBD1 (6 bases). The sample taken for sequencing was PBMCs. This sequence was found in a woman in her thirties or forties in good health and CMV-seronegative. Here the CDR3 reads CASSDRTPDF. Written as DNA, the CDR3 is TGTGCCAGCAGCGACAGGACTCCTGATTTT.